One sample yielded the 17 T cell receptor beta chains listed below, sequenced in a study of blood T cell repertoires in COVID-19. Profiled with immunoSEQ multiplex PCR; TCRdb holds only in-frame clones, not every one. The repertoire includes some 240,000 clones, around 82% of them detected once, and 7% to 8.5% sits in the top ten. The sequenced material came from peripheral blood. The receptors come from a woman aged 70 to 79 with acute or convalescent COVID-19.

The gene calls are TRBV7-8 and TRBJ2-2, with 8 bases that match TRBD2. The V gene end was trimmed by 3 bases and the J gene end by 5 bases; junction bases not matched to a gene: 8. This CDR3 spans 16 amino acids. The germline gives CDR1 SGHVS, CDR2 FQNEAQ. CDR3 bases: TGTGCCAGCAGCTTTAACGGGGGGGCCTTTACCGGGGAGCTGTTTTTT. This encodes CASSFNGGAFTGELFF.

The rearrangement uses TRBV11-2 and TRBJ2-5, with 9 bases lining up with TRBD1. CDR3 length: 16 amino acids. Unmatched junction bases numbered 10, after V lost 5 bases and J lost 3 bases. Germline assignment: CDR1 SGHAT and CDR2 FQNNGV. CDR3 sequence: CASSRLPGQGKETQYF. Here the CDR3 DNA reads TGTGCCAGCAGCCGTCTACCGGGACAGGGTAAAGAGACCCAGTACTTC.

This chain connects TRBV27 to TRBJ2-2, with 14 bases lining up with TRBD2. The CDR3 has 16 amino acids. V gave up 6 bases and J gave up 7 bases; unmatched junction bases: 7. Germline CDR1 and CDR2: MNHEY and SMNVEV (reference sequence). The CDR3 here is CASSPTSGGAIGELFF. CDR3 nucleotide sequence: TGTGCCAGCAGCCCGACTAGCGGGGGGGCCATCGGGGAGCTGTTTTTT.

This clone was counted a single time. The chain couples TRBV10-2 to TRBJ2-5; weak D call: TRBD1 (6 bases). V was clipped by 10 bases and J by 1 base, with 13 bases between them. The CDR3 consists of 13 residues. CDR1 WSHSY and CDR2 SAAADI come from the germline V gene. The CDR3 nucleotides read TGCGCCACCGCCGGACAGATCCAAGAGACCCAGTACTTC. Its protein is CATAGQIQETQYF.

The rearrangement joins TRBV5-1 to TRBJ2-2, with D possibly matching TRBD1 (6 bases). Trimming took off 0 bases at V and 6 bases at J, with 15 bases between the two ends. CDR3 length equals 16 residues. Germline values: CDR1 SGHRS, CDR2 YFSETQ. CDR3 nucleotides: TGCGCCAGCAGCTTGGGGACGACAGGCTATGCCGGGGAGCTGTTTTTT. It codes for CASSLGTTGYAGELFF.

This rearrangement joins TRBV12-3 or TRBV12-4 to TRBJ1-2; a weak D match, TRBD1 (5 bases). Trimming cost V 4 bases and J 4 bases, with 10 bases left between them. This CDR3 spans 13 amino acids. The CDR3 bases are TGTGCCAGCAGTTCAAGGACATTCTATGGCTACACCTTC. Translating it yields CASSSRTFYGYTF.

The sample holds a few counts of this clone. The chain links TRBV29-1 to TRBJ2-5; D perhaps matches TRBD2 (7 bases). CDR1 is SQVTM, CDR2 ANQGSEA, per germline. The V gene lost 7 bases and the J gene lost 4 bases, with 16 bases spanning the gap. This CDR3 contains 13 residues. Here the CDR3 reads CSATGGLRETQYF. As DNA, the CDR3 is TGCAGCGCAACCGGGGGGCTCAGAGAGACCCAGTACTTC.

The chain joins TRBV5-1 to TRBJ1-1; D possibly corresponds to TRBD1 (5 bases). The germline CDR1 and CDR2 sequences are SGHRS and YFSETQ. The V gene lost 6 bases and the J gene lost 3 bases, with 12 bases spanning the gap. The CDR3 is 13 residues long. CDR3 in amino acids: CASNQGSDTEAFF. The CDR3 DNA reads TGCGCCAGCAATCAGGGATCGGACACTGAAGCTTTCTTT.

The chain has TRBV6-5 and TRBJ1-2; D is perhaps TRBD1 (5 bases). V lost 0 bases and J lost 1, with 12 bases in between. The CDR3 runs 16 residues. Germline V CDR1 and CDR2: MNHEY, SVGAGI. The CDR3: CASSYSPGLLNYGYTF. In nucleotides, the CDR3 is TGTGCCAGCAGTTACTCTCCAGGGCTCCTTAACTATGGCTACACCTTC.

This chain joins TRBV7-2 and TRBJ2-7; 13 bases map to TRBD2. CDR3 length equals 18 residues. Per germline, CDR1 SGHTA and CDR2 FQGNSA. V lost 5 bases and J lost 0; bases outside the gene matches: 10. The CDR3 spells CASSTRTSGGRSSYEQYF. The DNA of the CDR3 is TGTGCCAGCAGCACCCGGACTAGCGGGGGCCGAAGCTCCTACGAGCAGTACTTC.

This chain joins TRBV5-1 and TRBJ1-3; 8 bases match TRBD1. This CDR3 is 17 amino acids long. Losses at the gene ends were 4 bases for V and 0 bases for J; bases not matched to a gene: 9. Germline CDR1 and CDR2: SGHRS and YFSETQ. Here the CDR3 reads CASSTGTGRSSGNTIYF. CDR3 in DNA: TGCGCCAGCAGCACAGGGACAGGCAGATCCTCTGGAAACACCATATATTTT.

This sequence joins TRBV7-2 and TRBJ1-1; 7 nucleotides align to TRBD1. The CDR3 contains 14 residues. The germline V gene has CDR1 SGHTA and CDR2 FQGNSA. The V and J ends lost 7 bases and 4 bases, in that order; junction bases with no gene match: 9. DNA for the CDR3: TGTGCCAGCACCCGACAGGGCGGTGGCACTGAAGCTTTCTTT. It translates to CASTRQGGGTEAFF.

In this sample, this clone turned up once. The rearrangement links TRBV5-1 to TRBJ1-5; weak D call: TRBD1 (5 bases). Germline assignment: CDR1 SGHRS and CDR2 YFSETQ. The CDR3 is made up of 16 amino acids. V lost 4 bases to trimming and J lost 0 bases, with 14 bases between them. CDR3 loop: CASSPSGDYSNQPQHF. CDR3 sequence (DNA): TGCGCCAGCAGCCCCTCGGGGGACTATAGCAATCAGCCCCAGCATTTT.

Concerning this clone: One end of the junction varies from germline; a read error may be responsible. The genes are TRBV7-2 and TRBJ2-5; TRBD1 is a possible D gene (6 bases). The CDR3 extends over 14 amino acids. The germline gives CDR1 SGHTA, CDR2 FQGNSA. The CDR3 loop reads CASSLAGTQETQYF. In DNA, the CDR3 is TGTGCCAGCAGCCTAGCTGGGACACAAGAGACCCAGTACTTC.

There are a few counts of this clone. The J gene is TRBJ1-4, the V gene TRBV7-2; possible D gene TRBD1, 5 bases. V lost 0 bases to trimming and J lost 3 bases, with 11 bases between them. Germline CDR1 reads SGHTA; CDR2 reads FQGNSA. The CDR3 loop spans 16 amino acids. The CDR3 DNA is TGTGCCAGCAGCTTAGCCGCCGCGGGGGCTAATGAAAAACTGTTTTTT. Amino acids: CASSLAAAGANEKLFF.

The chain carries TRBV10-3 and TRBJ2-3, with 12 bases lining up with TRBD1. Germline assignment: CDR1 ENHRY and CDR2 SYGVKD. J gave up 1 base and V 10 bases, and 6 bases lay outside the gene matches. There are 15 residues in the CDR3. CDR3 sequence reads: CASRRDRGRTDTQYF. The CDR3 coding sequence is TGTGCCAGCCGCCGGGACAGGGGGCGCACAGATACGCAGTATTTT.

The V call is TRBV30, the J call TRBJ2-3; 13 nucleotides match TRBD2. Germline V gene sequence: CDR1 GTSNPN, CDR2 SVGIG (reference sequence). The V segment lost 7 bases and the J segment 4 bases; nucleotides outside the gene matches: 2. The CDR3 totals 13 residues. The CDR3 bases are TGTGCCTCCACTAGCGGGGGGGCAGATACGCAGTATTTT. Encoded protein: CASTSGGADTQYF.